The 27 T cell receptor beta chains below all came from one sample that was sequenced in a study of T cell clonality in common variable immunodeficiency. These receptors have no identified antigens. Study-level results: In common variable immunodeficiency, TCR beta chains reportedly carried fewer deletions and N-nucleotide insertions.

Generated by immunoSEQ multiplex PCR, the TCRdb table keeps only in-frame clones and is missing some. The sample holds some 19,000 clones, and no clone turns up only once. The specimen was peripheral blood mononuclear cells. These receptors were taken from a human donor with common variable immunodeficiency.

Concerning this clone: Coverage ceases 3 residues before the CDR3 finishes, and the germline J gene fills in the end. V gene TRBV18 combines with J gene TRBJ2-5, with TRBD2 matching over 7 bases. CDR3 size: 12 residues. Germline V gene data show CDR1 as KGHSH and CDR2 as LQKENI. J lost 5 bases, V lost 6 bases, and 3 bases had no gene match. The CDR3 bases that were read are TGTGCCAGCTCCCACGGGGGGGAGACC. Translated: CASSHGGET. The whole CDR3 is CASSHGGETQYF.

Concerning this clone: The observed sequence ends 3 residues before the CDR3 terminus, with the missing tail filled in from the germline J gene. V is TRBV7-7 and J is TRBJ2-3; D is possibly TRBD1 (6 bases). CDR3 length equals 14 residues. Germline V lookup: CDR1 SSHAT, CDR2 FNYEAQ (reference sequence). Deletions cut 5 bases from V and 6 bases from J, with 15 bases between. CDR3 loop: CASSPGQTVDTQYF. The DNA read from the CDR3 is TGTGCCAGCAGCCCGGGACAAACGGTGGATACG. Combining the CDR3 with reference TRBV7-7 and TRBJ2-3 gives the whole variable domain GAGVSQSPRYKVTKRGQDVTLRCDPISSHATLYWYQQALGQGPEFLTYFNYEAQPDKSGLPSDRFSAERPEGSISTLTIQRTEQRDSAMYRCASSPGQTVDTQYFGPGTRLTVL.

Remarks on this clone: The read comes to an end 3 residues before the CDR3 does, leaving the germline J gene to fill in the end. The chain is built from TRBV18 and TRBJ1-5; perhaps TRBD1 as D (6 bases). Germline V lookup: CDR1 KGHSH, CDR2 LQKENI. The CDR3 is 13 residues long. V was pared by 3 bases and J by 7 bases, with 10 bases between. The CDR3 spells CASSPTGTQPQHF. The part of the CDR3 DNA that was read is TGTGCCAGCTCACCCACAGGGACCCAGCCC.

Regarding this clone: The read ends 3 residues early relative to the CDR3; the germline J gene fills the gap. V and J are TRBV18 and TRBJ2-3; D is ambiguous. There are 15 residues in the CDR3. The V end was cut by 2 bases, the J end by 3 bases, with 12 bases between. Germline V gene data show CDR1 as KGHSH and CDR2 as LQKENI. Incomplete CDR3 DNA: TGTGCCAGCTCACCAACTACCCAATCAACAGATACG. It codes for CASSPTTQSTDT. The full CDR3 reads CASSPTTQSTDTQYF.

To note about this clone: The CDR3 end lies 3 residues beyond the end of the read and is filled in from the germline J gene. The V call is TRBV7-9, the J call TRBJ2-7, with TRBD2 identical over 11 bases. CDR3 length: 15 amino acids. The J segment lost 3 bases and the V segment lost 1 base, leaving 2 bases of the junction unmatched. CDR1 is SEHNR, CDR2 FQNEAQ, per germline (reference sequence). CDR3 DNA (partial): TGTGCCAGCAGCTTAGTACTAGCGGGAGACTACGAG. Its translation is CASSLVLAGDYE. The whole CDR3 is CASSLVLAGDYEQYF.

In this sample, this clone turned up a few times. The sequenced CDR3 bases are TGTGCCAGCAGCTTATTTCCGGGGGAATATGGC. Amino acids: CASSLFPGEYG. The entire CDR3 protein reads CASSLFPGEYGYTF. The V gene is TRBV11-1, the J gene TRBJ1-2; D is perhaps TRBD1 (5 bases). With the read ending 3 residues before the CDR3 end, the germline J gene is used to fill in that end. From germline, CDR1 is SGHAT and CDR2 FQDESV (reference sequence). The CDR3 totals 14 residues. The V end lost 2 bases, the J end lost 5 bases, and 12 bases lay between the germline ends.

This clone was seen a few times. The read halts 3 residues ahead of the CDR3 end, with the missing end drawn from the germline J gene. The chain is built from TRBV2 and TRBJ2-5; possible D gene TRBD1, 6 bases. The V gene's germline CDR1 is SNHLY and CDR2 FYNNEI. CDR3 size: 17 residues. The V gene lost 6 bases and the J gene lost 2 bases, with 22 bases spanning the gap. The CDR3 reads CASRAPDRMDGQETQYF. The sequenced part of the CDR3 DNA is TGTGCCAGCAGAGCACCGGACAGAATGGATGGGCAAGAGACC.

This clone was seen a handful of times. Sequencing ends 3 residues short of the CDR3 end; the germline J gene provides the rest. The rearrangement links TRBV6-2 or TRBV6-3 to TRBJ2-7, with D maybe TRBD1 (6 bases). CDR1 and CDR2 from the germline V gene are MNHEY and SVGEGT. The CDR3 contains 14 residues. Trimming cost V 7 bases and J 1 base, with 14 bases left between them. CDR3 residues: CASTSPGHSYEQYF. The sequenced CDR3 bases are TGTGCCAGCACATCCCCGGGACATTCCTACGAG.

CDR3 loop: CAWSVLEETQYF. The DNA read from the CDR3 is TGTGCCTGGAGTGTACTTGAAGAGACC. The chain is built from TRBV30 and TRBJ2-5, with unresolved D. The read ends 3 residues before the CDR3 terminus; that terminus is restored from the germline J gene. This CDR3 is 12 amino acids long. Per the germline V gene, CDR1 is GTSNPN and CDR2 is SVGIG (reference sequence). With 0 bases removed from V and 3 bases from J, the gap between germline ends came to 5 bases.

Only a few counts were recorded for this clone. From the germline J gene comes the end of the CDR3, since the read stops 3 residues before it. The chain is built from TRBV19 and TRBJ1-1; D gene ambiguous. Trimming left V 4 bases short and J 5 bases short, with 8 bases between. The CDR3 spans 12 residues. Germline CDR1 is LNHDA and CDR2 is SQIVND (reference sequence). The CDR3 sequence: CASSSGRTEAFF. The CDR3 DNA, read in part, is TGTGCCAGTAGTAGCGGGAGAACTGAA.

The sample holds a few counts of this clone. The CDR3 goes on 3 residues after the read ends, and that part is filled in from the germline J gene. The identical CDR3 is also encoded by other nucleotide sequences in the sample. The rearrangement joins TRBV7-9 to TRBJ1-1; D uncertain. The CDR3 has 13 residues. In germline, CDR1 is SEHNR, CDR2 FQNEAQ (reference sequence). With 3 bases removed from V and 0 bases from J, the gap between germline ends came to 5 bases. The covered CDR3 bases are TGTGCCAGCAGCTTTAATTTGAACACTGAA. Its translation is CASSFNLNTE. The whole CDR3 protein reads CASSFNLNTEAFF. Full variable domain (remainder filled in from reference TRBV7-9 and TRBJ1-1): DTGVSQNPRHKITKRGQNVTFRCDPISEHNRLYWYRQTLGQGPEFLTYFQNEAQLEKSRLLSDRFSAERPKGSFSTLEIQRTEQGDSAMYLCASSFNLNTEAFFGQGTRLTVV.

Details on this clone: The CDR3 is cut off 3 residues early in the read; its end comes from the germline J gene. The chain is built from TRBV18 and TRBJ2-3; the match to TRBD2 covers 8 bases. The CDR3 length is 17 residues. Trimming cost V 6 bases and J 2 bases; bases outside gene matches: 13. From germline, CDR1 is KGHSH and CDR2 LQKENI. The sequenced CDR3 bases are TGTGCCAGCTCGACCATGCGTAGCGGGACGAACACAGATACG. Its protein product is CASSTMRSGTNTDT. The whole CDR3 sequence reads CASSTMRSGTNTDTQYF. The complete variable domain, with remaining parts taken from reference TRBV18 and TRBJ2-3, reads NAGVMQNPRHLVRRRGQEARLRCSPMKGHSHVYWYRQLPEEGLKFMVYLQKENIIDESGMPKERFSAEFPKEGPSILRIQQVVRGDSAAYFCASSTMRSGTNTDTQYFGPGTRLTVL.

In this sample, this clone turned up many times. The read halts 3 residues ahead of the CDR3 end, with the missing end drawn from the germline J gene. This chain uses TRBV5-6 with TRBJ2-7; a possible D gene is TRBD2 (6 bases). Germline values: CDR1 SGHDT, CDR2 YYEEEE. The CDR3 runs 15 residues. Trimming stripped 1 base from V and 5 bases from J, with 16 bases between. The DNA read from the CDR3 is TGTGCCAGCAGCTTGACGGGGACTCCCATCCACGAG. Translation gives CASSLTGTPIHE. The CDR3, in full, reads CASSLTGTPIHEQYF.

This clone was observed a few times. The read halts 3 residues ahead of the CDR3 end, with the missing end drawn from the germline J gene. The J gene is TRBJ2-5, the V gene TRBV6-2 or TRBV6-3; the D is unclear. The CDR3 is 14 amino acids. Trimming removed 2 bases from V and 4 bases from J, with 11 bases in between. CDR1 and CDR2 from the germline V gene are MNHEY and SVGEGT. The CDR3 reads CASSYHAALETQYF. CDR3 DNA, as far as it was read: TGTGCCAGCAGTTACCATGCAGCGCTAGAGACC.

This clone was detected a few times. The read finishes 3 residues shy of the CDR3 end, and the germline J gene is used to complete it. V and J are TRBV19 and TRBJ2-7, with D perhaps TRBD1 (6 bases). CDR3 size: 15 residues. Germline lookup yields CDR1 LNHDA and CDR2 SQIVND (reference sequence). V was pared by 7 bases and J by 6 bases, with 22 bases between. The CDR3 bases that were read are TGTGCCAGTACGATTGGGGGCGCGTTATCTTCCGAG. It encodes CASTIGGALSSE. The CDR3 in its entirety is CASTIGGALSSEQYF.

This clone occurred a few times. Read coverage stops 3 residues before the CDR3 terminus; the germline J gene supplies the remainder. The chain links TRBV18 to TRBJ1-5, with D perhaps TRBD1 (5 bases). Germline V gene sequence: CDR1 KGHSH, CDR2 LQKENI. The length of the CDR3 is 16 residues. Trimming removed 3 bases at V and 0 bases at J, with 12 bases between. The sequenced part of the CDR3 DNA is TGTGCCAGCTCACCGGTGGGGCCTCCTAGCAATCAGCCC. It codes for CASSPVGPPSNQP. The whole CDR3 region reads CASSPVGPPSNQPQHF. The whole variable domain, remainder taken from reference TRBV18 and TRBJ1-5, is NAGVMQNPRHLVRRRGQEARLRCSPMKGHSHVYWYRQLPEEGLKFMVYLQKENIIDESGMPKERFSAEFPKEGPSILRIQQVVRGDSAAYFCASSPVGPPSNQPQHFGDGTRLSIL.

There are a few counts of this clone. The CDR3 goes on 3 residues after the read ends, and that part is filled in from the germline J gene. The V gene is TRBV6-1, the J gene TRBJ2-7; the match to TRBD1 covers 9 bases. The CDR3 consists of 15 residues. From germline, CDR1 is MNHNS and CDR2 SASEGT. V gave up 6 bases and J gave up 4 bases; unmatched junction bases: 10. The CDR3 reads CASRETGGWRYEQYF. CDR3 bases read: TGTGCCAGCAGGGAAACAGGGGGCTGGAGGTACGAG.

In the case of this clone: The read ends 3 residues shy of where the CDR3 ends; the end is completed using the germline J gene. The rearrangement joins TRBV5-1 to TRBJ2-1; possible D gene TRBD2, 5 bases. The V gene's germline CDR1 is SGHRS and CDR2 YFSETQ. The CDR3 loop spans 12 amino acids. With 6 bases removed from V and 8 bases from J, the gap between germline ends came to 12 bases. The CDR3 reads CASIVDGDEQFF. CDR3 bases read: TGCGCCAGCATCGTGGACGGGGATGAG.

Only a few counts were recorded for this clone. Partial CDR3 DNA: TGTGCCAGCAGCTTAACGTCAGGGGCGTCCACAGATACG. This gives the protein CASSLTSGASTDT. In full, the CDR3 is CASSLTSGASTDTQYF. The chain links TRBV7-7 to TRBJ2-3; tentatively, D is TRBD1 (6 bases). The CDR3 goes on 3 residues after the read ends, and that part is filled in from the germline J gene. V was trimmed by 2 bases and J by 2 bases, leaving 14 bases between them. Germline-derived CDR1 and CDR2 are SSHAT and FNYEAQ (reference sequence). CDR3 length: 16 amino acids.

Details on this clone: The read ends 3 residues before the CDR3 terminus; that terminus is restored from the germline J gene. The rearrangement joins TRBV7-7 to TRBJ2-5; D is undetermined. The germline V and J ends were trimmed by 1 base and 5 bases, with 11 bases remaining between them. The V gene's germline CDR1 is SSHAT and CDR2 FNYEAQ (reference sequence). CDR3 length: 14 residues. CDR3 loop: CASSLVPQGETQYF. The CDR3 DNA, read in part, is TGTGCCAGCAGCTTAGTCCCACAAGGGGAGACC.

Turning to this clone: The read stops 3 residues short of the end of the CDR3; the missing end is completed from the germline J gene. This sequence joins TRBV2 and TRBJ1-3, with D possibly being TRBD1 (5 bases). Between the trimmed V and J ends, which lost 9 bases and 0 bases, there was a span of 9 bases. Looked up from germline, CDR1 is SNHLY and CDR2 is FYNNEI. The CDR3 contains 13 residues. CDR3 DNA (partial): TGTGCCAGTCGGAGGGGCTCTGGAAACACC. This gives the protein CASRRGSGNT. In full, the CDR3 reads CASRRGSGNTIYF.

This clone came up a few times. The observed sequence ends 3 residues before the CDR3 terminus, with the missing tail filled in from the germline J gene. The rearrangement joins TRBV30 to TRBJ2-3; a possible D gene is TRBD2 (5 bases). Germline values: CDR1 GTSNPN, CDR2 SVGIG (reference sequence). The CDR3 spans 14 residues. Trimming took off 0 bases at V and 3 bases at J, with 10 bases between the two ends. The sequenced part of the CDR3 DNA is TGTGCCTGGAGTGTTAATATAGCGACAGATACG. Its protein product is CAWSVNIATDT. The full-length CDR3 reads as CAWSVNIATDTQYF.

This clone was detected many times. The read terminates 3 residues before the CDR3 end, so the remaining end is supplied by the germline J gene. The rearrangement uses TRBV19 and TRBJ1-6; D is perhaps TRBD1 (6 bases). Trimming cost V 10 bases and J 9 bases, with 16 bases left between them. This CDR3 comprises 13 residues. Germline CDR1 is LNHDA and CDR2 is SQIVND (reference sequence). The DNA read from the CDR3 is TGTGCCACCGGACAGCCTATAGGTTCACCC. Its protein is CATGQPIGSP. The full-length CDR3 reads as CATGQPIGSPLHF. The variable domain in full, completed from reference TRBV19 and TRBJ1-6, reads DGGITQSPKYLFRKEGQNVTLSCEQNLNHDAMYWYRQDPGQGLRLIYYSQIVNDFQKGDIAEGYSVSREKKESFPLTVTSAQKNPTAFYLCATGQPIGSPLHFGNGTRLTVT.

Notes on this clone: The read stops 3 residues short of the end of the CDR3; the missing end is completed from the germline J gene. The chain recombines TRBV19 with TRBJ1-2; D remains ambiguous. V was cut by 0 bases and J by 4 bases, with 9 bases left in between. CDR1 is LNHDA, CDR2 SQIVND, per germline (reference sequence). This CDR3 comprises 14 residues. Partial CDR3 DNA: TGTGCCAGTAGTATAGAGGGCGCCAGCTATGGC. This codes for CASSIEGASYG. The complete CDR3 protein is CASSIEGASYGYTF.

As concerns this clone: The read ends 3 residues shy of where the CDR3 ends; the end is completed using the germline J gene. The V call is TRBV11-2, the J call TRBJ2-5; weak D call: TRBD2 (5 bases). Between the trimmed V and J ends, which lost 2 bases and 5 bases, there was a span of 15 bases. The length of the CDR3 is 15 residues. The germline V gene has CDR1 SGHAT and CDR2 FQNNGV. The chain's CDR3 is CASSLQRGSGETQYF. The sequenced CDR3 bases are TGTGCCAGCAGCTTACAACGGGGATCTGGGGAGACC.

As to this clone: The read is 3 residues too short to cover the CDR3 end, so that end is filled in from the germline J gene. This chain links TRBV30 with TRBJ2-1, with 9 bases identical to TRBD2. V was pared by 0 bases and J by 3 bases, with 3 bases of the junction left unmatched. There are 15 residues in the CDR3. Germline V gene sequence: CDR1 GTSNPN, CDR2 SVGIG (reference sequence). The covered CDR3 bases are TGTGCCTGGAGTGTACCTAGCGGGGTCTACAATGAG. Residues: CAWSVPSGVYNE. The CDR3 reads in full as CAWSVPSGVYNEQFF.

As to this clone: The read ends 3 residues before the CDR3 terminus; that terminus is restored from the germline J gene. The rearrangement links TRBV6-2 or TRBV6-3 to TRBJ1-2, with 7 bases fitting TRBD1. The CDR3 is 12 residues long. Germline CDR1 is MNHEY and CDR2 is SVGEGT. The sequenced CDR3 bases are TGTGCCAGCAGCTCTTACAGGGGCGGC. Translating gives CASSSYRGG. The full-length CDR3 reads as CASSSYRGGYTF.